A selection of T cell receptor beta chains follows, all from one sample in a study of blood T cell repertoires in COVID-19. Measured with immunoSEQ multiplex PCR; TCRdb has only the in-frame clones, and not every one. The sample lists around 110,000 clones; roughly 83% were seen once. The sequencing sample was made of peripheral blood. The source is a woman in her seventies with acute or convalescent COVID-19. Each CDR3 is given with its conserved first and last residue. A D gene is named only where the DNA matches it firmly. The size of a clone is reported for some rows only, either as once, few or many, or as a class for expanded clones.

TRBJ2-3 | NA | TRBD1 | TRBV5-1 | TGCGCCAGCAGCCACGGACAGGTCACAGATACGCAGTATTTT | CASSHGQVTDTQYF
TRBJ1-4 | NA | TRBD1 | TRBV19 | TGTGCCAGTAGTACCATACAGGGGGCGGATGAAAAACTGTTTTTT | CASSTIQGADEKLFF
TRBJ1-3 | NA | NA | TRBV3-1/TRBV3-2 | TGTGCCAGCAGCCAAGCACTCTCGTCTGGAAACACCATATATTTT | CASSQALSSGNTIYF
TRBJ2-2 | NA | TRBD2 | TRBV2 | TGTGCCAGCACTAGCGGGTCTAACACCGGGGAGCTGTTTTTT | CASTSGSNTGELFF
TRBJ1-2 | NA | TRBD1 | TRBV7-2 | TGTGCCAGCAGCTTACCAGGGGGCGGCTATGGCTACACCTTC | CASSLPGGGYGYTF
TRBJ2-7 | NA | TRBD2 | TRBV5-1 | TGCGCCAGCAGCTGGGCTAGCGGGAGGTACGAGCAGTACTTC | CASSWASGRYEQYF
TRBJ1-3 | once | NA | TRBV9 | TGTGCCAGCAGCGTCCAGGGGCTCGTCTCTGGAAACACCATATATTTT | CASSVQGLVSGNTIYF
TRBJ2-7 | NA | TRBD2 | TRBV28 | TGTGCCAGCAGGACTAGCGGGAGCTCCTACGAGCAGTACTTC | CASRTSGSSYEQYF
TRBJ2-1 | NA | TRBD1 | TRBV18 | TGTGCCAGCTCACCAATAGGGGGCAGGGATGATGAGCAGTTCTTC | CASSPIGGRDDEQFF
TRBJ1-5 | once | NA | TRBV6-5 | TGTGCCAGCAGTCATATGGACAGCCAGCCCCAGCATTTT | CASSHMDSQPQHF
TRBJ1-4 | NA | NA | TRBV4-2 | TGTGCCAGCAGCCAAGAAGGGACAAGTCCGGAAAAACTGTTTTTT | CASSQEGTSPEKLFF
TRBJ2-7 | NA | NA | TRBV6-1 | TGTGCCAGCAGTGAACCGGCGGCGCAGTACTTC | CASSEPAAQYF
TRBJ2-6 | NA | NA | TRBV7-3 | TGTGCCAGCAGCTCAACCTTTAACACTGGGGCCAACGTCCTGACTTTC | CASSSTFNTGANVLTF
TRBJ1-1 | NA | TRBD1 | TRBV6-5 | TGTGCCAGCAGTACAGGGGGAACTGAAGCTTTCTTT | CASSTGGTEAFF
TRBJ1-1 | NA | NA | TRBV5-4 | TGTGCCAGCAGCTCGGGGGGGAGGACTGAAGCTTTCTTT | CASSSGGRTEAFF